This is a list of T cell receptor beta chains from one sample in a study of blood T cell repertoires in COVID-19. This table comes from immunoSEQ multiplex PCR, and its TCRdb copy is limited to in-frame clones, with some not included. This sample carries about 150,000 clones, 85% of them seen once, and the ten largest clones take less than 7%. What was sequenced was PBMCs or T cells enriched from blood (not recorded which). Receptors originate from a woman aged 40 to 50 who had recovered from COVID-19. The CDR3 runs from the conserved cysteine through the conserved F or W. The D gene is left open where the match is weak. Clone size is stated in some rows and not others, as once, few, many or a class when expanded.

few | TRBJ1-6 | - | TRBV7-8 | CASSPYNSPLHF | TGTGCCAGCAGCCCGTATAATTCACCCCTCCACTTT
- | TRBJ2-1 | - | TRBV27 | CASRLGGNEQFF | TGTGCCAGCCGCCTGGGCGGGAATGAGCAGTTCTTC
- | TRBJ2-2 | - | TRBV18 | CASLAIGDTGELFF | TGTGCCAGCTTAGCCATAGGGGACACCGGGGAGCTGTTTTTT
once | TRBJ1-1 | - | TRBV27 | CASSTGHGGSTEAFF | TGTGCCAGCAGCACGGGCCACGGAGGAAGCACTGAAGCTTTCTTT
- | TRBJ1-5 | - | TRBV2 | CASRQIHSNQPQHF | TGTGCCAGCAGACAGATACATAGCAATCAGCCCCAGCATTTT
- | TRBJ1-4 | - | TRBV4-1 | CASSQRSGSNEKLFF | TGCGCCAGCAGCCAACGTTCGGGTTCTAATGAAAAACTGTTTTTT
few | TRBJ1-5 | - | TRBV15 | CATSGGASQPQHF | TGTGCCACCAGCGGGGGGGCGAGTCAGCCCCAGCATTTT
- | TRBJ1-1 | TRBD1 | TRBV19 | CASSPQTGARTEAFF | TGTGCCAGTAGTCCCCAGACAGGGGCAAGGACTGAAGCTTTCTTT
- | TRBJ1-6 | - | TRBV4-2 | CASSQVGGDSYNSPLHF | TGTGCCAGCAGCCAAGTGGGGGGGGATTCCTATAATTCACCCCTCCACTTT
- | TRBJ2-1 | - | TRBV3-1/TRBV3-2 | CASSHGDNEQFF | TGTGCCAGCAGCCACGGTGACAATGAGCAGTTCTTC
- | TRBJ1-1 | TRBD1 | TRBV7-3 | CASSSRDRGGLNTEAFF | TGTGCCAGCAGCTCCCGGGACAGGGGGGGTTTGAACACTGAAGCTTTCTTT
- | TRBJ2-5 | - | TRBV4-1 | CASSQGGRYQETQYF | TGCGCCAGCAGCCAAGGAGGGCGCTACCAAGAGACCCAGTACTTC
- | TRBJ1-1 | - | TRBV27 | CATSINLGGNTEAFF | TGTGCCACCAGCATTAACTTGGGGGGGAACACTGAAGCTTTCTTT
- | TRBJ1-5 | - | TRBV7-9 | CASSLEAGAQHF | TGTGCCAGCAGCTTAGAGGCAGGGGCCCAGCATTTT
- | TRBJ2-7 | TRBD1 | TRBV5-1 | CASTPTGISYEQYF | TGCGCCAGCACCCCGACAGGGATCTCCTACGAGCAGTACTTC
- | TRBJ2-1 | TRBD1 | TRBV7-9 | CASSQPVGTGTYNEQFF | TGTGCCAGCAGCCAACCCGTGGGGACAGGGACCTACAATGAGCAGTTCTTC
- | TRBJ2-7 | - | TRBV7-8 | CASSPAVRSYEQYF | TGTGCCAGCAGCCCTGCCGTACGTAGCTACGAGCAGTACTTC
- | TRBJ2-5 | TRBD2 | TRBV5-1 | CASRTGTSLGQETQYF | TGCGCCAGCAGAACTGGGACTAGTCTTGGCCAAGAGACCCAGTACTTC
- | TRBJ1-2 | - | TRBV5-8 | CASNYRENNYGYTF | TGTGCCAGCAACTACAGGGAAAATAACTATGGCTACACCTTC
- | TRBJ2-3 | - | TRBV12-3/TRBV12-4 | CASSSTQNTQYF | TGTGCCAGCAGCTCCACACAAAATACGCAGTATTTT
- | TRBJ2-7 | - | TRBV7-9 | CASSLTTEHPYEQYF | TGTGCCAGCAGCTTAACCACAGAGCATCCCTACGAGCAGTACTTC
- | TRBJ1-1 | - | TRBV6-5 | CASRANGGTEAFF | TGTGCCAGCAGAGCGAATGGGGGGACTGAAGCTTTCTTT
- | TRBJ1-3 | - | TRBV15 | CATSTTGSSGNTIYF | TGTGCCACCAGCACGACAGGTTCGTCTGGAAACACCATATATTTT
once | TRBJ1-1 | TRBD1 | TRBV19 | CASSIIPTGGEAFF | TGTGCCAGTAGTATAATTCCGACAGGGGGTGAAGCTTTCTTT
- | TRBJ1-1 | TRBD1 | TRBV4-1 | CASSPRQGEAFF | TGCGCCAGCAGCCCCCGACAGGGGGAAGCTTTCTTT
- | TRBJ2-2 | TRBD1 | TRBV6-5 | CASTRDRLAGELFF | TGTGCCAGCACCCGGGACAGGTTGGCCGGGGAGCTGTTTTTT
- | TRBJ1-2 | - | TRBV24-1 | CATSDLEGINYGYTF | TGTGCCACCAGTGATTTAGAGGGTATAAACTATGGCTACACCTTC
- | TRBJ2-3 | - | TRBV3-1/TRBV3-2 | CASSQEVAKSDRQTDTQYF | TGTGCCAGCAGCCAAGAGGTGGCGAAGTCCGACAGGCAAACAGATACGCAGTATTTT
- | TRBJ2-7 | - | TRBV11-2 | CASSLEPAGSYEQYF | TGTGCCAGCAGCTTAGAACCGGCAGGCTCCTACGAGCAGTACTTC
- | TRBJ2-7 | TRBD2 | TRBV10-3 | CAISDPGLASSYEQYF | TGTGCCATCAGTGACCCGGGACTAGCAAGTTCCTACGAGCAGTACTTC
- | TRBJ1-1 | TRBD1 | TRBV6-6 | CASRRDRVGTEAFF | TGTGCCAGCAGAAGGGACAGGGTCGGCACTGAAGCTTTCTTT
- | TRBJ1-5 | - | TRBV19 | CASSPSPSNQPQHF | TGTGCCAGTAGTCCTAGCCCTAGCAATCAGCCCCAGCATTTT
- | TRBJ2-7 | - | TRBV2 | CASSAAPRDEQYF | TGTGCCAGCAGCGCCGCCCCTCGGGACGAGCAGTACTTC
- | TRBJ2-2 | - | TRBV4-1 | CASSQPHTGELFF | TGCGCCAGCAGCCAACCTCACACCGGGGAGCTGTTTTTT
- | TRBJ2-1 | TRBD2 | TRBV20-1 | CSASRPAGNNEQFF | TGCAGTGCTAGTCGTCCAGCGGGGAACAATGAGCAGTTCTTC
few | TRBJ1-4 | - | TRBV27 | CASSLRRRVGEKLFF | TGTGCCAGCAGTTTACGACGCAGGGTCGGGGAAAAACTGTTTTTT
- | TRBJ2-2 | - | TRBV11-3 | CASSLDGVWREGGGTGELFF | TGTGCCAGCAGCTTAGATGGGGTCTGGAGAGAGGGCGGAGGCACCGGGGAGCTGTTTTTT
- | TRBJ1-2 | - | TRBV7-2 | CASSLHSGVGYTF | TGTGCCAGCAGCTTACATTCCGGGGTTGGCTACACCTTC
- | TRBJ2-1 | - | TRBV19 | CASSAHRDDEQFF | TGTGCCAGTAGTGCACACAGGGACGATGAGCAGTTCTTC
once | TRBJ1-2 | TRBD1 | TRBV7-2 | CAPTLGQAYGYTF | TGTGCCCCCACCCTGGGACAGGCATATGGCTACACCTTC
- | TRBJ1-4 | - | TRBV5-1 | CASSRTVVNLNEKLFF | TGCGCCAGCAGCAGGACAGTAGTGAACCTTAATGAAAAACTGTTTTTT
- | TRBJ2-2 | TRBD2 | TRBV4-2 | CASSQDRRSKAGGGSGELFF | TGTGCCAGCAGCCAAGATAGGCGATCCAAAGCGGGAGGCGGTTCCGGGGAGCTGTTTTTT
- | TRBJ2-7 | - | TRBV2 | CASSERTYYEQYF | TGTGCCAGCAGCGAGCGCACGTACTACGAGCAGTACTTC
- | TRBJ1-2 | - | TRBV3-1/TRBV3-2 | CASSPTGSYGYTF | TGTGCCAGCAGCCCCACAGGGAGCTATGGCTACACCTTC
few | TRBJ2-1 | TRBD1 | TRBV3-1/TRBV3-2 | CASSRDRAYNEQFF | TGTGCCAGCAGCCGGGACAGGGCCTACAATGAGCAGTTCTTC
- | TRBJ1-2 | - | TRBV5-1 | CASSVNGGDGYTF | TGCGCCAGCAGCGTAAACGGGGGGGACGGCTACACCTTC
few | TRBJ1-4 | TRBD1 | TRBV19 | CASSTPPGTGNEKLFF | TGTGCCAGTAGTACCCCGCCTGGGACAGGGAATGAAAAACTGTTTTTT